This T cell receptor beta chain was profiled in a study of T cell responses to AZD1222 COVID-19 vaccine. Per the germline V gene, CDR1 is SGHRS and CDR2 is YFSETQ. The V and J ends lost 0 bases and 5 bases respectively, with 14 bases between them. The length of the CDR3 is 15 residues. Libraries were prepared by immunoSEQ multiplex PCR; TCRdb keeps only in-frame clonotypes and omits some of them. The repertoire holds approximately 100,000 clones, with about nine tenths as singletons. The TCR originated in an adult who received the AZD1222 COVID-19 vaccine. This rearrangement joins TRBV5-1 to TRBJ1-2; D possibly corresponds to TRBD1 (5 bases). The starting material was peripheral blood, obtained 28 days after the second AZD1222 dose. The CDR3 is CASSLDPREGYGYTF. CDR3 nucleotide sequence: TGCGCCAGCAGCTTGGATCCAAGGGAGGGGTATGGCTACACCTTC.